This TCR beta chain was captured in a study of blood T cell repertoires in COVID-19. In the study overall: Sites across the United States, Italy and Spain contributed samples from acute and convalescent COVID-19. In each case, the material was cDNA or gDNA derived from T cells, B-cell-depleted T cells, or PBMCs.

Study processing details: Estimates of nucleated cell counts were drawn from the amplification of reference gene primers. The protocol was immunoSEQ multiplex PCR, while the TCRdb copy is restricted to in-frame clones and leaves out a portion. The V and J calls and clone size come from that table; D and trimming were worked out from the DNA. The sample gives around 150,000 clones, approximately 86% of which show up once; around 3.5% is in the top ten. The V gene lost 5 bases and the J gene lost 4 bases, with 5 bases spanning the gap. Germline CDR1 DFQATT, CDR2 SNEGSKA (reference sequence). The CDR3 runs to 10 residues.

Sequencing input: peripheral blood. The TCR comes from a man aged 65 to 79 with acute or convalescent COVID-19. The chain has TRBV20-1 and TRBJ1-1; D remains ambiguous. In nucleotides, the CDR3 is TGCAGTGCTGGCCCCACTGAAGCTTTCTTT. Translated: CSAGPTEAFF.